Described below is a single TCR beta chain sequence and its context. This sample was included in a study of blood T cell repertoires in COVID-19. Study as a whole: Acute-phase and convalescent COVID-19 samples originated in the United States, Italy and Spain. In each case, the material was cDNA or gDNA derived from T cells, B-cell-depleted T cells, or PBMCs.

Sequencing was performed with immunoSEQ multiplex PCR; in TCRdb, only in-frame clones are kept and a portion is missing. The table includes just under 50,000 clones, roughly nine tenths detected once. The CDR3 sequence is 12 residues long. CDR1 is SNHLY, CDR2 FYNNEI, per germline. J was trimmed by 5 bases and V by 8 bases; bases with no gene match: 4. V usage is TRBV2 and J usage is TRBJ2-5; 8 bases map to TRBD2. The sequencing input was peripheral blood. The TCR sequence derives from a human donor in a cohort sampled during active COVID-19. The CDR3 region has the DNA TGTGCCAGCGGGACTAGGAGGGAGACCCAGTACTTC. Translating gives CASGTRRETQYF.